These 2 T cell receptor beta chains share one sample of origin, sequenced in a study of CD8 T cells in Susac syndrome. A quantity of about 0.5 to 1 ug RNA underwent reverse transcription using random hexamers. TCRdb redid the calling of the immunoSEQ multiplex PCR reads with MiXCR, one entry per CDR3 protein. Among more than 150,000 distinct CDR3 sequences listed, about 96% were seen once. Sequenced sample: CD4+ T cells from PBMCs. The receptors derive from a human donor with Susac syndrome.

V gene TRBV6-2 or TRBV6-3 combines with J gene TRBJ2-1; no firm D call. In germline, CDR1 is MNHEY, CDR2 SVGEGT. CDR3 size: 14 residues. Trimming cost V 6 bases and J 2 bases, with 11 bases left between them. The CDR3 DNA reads TGTGCCAGCAGCGCTCGGTCGGCCTACAATGAGCAGTTCTTC. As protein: CASSARSAYNEQFF.

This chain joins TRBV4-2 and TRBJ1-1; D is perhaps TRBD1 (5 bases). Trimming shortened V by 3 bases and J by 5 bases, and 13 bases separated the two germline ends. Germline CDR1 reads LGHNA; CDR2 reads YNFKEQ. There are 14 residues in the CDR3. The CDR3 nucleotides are TGTGCCAGCAGCCACGGCGGGACCCAAACTGAAGCTTTCTTT. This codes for CASSHGGTQTEAFF.